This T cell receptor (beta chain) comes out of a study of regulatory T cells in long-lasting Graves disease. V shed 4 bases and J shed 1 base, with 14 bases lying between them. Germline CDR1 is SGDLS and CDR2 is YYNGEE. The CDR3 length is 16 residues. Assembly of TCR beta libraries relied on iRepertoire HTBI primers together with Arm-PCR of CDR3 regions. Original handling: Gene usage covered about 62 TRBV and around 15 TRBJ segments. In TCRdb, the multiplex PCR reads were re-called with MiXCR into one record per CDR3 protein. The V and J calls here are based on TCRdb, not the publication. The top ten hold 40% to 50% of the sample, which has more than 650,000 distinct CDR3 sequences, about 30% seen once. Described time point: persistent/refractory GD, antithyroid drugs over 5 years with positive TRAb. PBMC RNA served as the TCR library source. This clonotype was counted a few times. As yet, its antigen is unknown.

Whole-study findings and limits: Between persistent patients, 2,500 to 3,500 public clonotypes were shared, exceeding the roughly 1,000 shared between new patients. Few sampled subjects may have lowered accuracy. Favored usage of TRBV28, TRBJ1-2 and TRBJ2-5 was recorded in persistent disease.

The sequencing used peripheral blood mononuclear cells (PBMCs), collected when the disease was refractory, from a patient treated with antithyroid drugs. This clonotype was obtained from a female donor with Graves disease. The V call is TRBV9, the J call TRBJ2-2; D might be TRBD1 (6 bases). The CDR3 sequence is CASSPRTAENTGELFF. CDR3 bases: TGTGCCAGCAGCCCCCGGACAGCGGAGAACACCGGGGAGCTGTTTTTT.